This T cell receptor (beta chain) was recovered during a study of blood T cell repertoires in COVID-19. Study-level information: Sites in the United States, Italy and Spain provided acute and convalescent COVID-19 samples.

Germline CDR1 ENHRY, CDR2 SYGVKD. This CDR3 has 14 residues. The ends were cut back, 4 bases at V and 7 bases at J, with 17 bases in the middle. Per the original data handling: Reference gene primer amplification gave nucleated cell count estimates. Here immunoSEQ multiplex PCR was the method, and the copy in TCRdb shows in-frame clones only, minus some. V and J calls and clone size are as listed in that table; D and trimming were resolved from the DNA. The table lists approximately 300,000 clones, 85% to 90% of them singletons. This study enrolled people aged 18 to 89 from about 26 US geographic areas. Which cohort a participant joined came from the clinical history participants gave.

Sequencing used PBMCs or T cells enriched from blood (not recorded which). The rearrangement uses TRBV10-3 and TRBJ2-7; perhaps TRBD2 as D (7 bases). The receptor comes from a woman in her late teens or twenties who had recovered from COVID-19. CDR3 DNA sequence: TGTGCCATCAGTGGACGGGCAGGGGAGGGGGAGCAGTACTTC. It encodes CAISGRAGEGEQYF.